This T cell receptor (beta chain) is from a study of shared clonotypes between healthy human individuals. Overall study context: Each donor's CD4 naive and CD4 memory cells filled three plates apiece, CD8 naive two, and CD8 memory one.

Findings and limits, study-wide: The represented genetic and exposure-history diversity was limited by the small number of donors. Sample collection involved blood only; tissue repertoires are likely different.

As for this clone: The target antigen is unknown.

The CDR3 totals 14 residues. Per germline, CDR1 SGHNT and CDR2 YYREEE (reference sequence). The V and J ends lost 4 bases and 6 bases respectively, with 14 bases between them. Sequencing was performed with immunoSEQ multiplex PCR; in TCRdb, only in-frame clones are kept and a portion is missing. The sample records roughly 1.5 million clones, under 99% being singletons. The source is a young man in good health. Material for sequencing was naive CD4+ T cells sorted from blood. Subset reported: CD45RA+ positively selected. The rearrangement joins TRBV5-4 to TRBJ2-1; D might be TRBD2 (6 bases). The CDR3 here is CASSPGGGPNEQFF. The CDR3, as DNA: TGTGCCAGCAGCCCTGGCGGAGGGCCCAATGAGCAGTTCTTC.